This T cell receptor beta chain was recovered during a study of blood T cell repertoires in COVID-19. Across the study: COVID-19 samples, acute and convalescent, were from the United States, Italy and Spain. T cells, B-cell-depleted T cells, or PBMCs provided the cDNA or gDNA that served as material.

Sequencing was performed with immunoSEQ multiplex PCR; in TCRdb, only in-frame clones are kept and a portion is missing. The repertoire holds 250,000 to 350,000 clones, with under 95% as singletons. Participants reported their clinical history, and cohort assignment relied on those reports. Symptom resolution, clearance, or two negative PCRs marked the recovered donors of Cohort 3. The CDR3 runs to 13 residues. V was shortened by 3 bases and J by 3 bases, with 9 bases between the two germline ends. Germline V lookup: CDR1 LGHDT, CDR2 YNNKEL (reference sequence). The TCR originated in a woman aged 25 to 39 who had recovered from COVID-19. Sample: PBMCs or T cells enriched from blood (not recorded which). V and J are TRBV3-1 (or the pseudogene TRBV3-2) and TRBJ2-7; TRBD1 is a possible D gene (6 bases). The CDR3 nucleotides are TGTGCCAGCAGCCAGGGGGCGTTCTACGAGCAGTACTTC. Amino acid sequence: CASSQGAFYEQYF.